The clone carrying this T cell receptor (beta chain) was counted between two and nine times. Its antigen is as yet unknown. This specimen belongs to a study of spatial heterogeneity in lung cancer. Study-wide background: The average appearance count of each unique TCR and UMI combination in raw reads was more than 8.5.

Study results and limitations: Ubiquitous expanded tumor TCRs appeared in blood more at resection than follow-up.

Time point reported: sample taken at primary tumor resection. Unsorted whole RNA samples from tumor, nontumor lung or frozen PBMC were sequenced. The donors were some 70 patients with non-small cell lung cancer that was early-stage and untreated. The germline V gene has CDR1 WNHNN and CDR2 SYGVQD (reference sequence). J gave up 6 bases and V 6 bases, and 11 bases lay outside the gene matches. This CDR3 is 14 amino acids long. Unique molecular identifiers tagged every individual TCR cDNA molecule. MiXCR, run by TCRdb on the 5' RACE reads, gives a single entry per CDR3 protein. This sample has tens of thousands of distinct CDR3 sequences, with about 12% found just once.

The chain uses TRBV10-1 and TRBJ2-7; 7 bases align to TRBD2. Sequenced material: PBMCs, taken at surgery. This sequence originates from a male donor with early-stage non-small cell lung cancer. CDR3 sequence reads: CASSPITGGFEQYF. CDR3 DNA: TGCGCCAGCAGCCCTATCACGGGGGGATTCGAGCAGTACTTC.